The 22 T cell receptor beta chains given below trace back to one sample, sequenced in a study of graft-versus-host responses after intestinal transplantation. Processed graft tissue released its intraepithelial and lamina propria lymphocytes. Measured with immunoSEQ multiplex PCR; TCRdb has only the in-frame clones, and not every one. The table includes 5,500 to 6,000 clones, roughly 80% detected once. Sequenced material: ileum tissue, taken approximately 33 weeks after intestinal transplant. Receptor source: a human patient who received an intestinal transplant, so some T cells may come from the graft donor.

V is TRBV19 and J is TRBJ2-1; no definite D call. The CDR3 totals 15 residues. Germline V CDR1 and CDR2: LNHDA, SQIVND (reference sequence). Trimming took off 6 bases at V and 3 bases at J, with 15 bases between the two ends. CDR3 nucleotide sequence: TGTGCCAGTAGACCTGACCCATTTATCTACAATGAGCAGTTCTTC. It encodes CASRPDPFIYNEQFF.

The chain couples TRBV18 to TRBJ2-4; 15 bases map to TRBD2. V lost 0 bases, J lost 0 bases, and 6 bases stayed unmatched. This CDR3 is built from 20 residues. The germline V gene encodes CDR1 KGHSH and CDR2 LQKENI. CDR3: CASSPPGLAGGEGAKNIQYF. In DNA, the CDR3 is TGTGCCAGCTCACCACCCGGACTAGCGGGGGGGGAAGGAGCCAAAAACATTCAGTACTTC.

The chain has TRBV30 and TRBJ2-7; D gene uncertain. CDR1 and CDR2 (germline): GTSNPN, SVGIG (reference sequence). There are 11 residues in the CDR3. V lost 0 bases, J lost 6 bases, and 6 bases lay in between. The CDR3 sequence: CAWSVRSEQYF. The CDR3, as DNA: TGTGCCTGGAGTGTACGGAGCGAGCAGTACTTC.

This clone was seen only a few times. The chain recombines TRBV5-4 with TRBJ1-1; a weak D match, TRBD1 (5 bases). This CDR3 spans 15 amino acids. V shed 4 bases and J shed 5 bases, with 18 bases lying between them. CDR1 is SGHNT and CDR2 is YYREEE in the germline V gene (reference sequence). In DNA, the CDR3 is TGTGCCAGCAGCCCCCCGGCTGGGGGTAGGACTGAAGCTTTCTTT. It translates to CASSPPAGGRTEAFF.

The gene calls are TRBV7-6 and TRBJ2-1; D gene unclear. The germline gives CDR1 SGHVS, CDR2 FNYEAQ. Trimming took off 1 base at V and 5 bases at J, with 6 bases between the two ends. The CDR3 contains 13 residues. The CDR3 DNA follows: TGTGCCAGCAGCTTAGGACTGAACAATGAGCAGTTCTTC. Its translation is CASSLGLNNEQFF.

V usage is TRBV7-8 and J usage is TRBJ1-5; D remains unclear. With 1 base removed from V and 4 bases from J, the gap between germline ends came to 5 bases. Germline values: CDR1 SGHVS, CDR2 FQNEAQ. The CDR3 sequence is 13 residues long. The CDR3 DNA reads TGTGCCAGCAGCTTAGACGGAAATCAGCCCCAGCATTTT. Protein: CASSLDGNQPQHF.

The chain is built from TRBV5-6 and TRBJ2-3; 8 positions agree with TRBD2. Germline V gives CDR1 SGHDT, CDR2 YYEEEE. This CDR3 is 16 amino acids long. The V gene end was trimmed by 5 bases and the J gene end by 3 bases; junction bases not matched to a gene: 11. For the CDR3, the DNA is TGTGCCAGCAGACCTGCCCCCGGGGGGGCAACAGATACGCAGTATTTT. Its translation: CASRPAPGGATDTQYF.

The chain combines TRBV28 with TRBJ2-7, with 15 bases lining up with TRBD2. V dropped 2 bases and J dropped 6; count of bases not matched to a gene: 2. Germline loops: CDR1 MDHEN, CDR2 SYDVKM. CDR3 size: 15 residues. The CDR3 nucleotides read TGTGCCAGCAGTTTAAGGGGACTAGCGGGGGGCGAGCAGTACTTC. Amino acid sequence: CASSLRGLAGGEQYF.

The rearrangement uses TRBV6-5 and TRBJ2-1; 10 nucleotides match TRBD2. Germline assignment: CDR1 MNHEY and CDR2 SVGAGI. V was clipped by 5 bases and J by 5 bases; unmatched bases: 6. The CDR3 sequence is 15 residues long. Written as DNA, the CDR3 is TGTGCCAGCAGTCCAGCGGGGGGGCCGAACAATGAGCAGTTCTTC. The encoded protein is CASSPAGGPNNEQFF.

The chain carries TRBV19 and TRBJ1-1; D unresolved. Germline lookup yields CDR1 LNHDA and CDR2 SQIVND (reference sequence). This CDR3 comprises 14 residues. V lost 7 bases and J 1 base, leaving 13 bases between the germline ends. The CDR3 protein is CASTQALTNTEAFF. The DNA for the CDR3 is TGTGCCAGTACCCAGGCCCTGACGAACACTGAAGCTTTCTTT.

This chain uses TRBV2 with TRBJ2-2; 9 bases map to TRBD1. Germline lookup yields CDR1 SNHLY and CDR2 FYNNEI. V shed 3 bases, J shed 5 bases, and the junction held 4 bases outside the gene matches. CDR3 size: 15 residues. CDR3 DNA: TGTGCCAGCAGTGAGGACAGGGGTTTAACCGGGGAGCTGTTTTTT. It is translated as CASSEDRGLTGELFF. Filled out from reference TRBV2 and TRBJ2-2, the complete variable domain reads EPEVTQTPSHQVTQMGQEVILRCVPISNHLYFYWYRQILGQKVEFLVSFYNNEISEKSEIFDDQFSVERPDGSNFTLKIRSTKLEDSAMYFCASSEDRGLTGELFFGEGSRLTVL.

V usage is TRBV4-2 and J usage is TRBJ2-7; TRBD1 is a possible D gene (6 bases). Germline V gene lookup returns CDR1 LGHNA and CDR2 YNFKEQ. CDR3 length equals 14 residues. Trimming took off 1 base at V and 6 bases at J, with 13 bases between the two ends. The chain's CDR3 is CASSQGTEHREQYF. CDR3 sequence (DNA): TGTGCCAGCAGCCAAGGGACAGAGCATCGCGAGCAGTACTTC.

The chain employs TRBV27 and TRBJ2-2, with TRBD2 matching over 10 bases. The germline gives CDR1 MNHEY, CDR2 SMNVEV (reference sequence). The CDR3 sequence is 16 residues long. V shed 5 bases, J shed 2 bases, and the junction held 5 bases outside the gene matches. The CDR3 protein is CASSPLAGINTGELFF. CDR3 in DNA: TGTGCCAGCAGTCCACTAGCGGGGATTAACACCGGGGAGCTGTTTTTT.

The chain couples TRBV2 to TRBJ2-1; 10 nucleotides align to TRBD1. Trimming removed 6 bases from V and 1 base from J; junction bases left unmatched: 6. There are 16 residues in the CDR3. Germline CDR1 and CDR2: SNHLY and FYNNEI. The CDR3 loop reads CASSLRGQGSYNEQFF. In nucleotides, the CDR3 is TGTGCCAGCAGCCTCCGGGGACAGGGGTCCTACAATGAGCAGTTCTTC.

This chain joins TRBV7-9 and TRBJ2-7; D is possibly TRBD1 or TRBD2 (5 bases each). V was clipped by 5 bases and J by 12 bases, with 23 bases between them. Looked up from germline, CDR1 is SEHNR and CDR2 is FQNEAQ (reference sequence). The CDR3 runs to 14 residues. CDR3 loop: CASSPLSRDAEGYF. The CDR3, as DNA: TGTGCCAGCAGCCCTCTCTCCAGGGACGCAGAAGGGTACTTC. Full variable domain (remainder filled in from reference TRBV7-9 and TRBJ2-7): DTGVSQNPRHKITKRGQNVTFRCDPISEHNRLYWYRQTLGQGPEFLTYFQNEAQLEKSRLLSDRFSAERPKGSFSTLEIQRTEQGDSAMYLCASSPLSRDAEGYFGPGTRLTVT.

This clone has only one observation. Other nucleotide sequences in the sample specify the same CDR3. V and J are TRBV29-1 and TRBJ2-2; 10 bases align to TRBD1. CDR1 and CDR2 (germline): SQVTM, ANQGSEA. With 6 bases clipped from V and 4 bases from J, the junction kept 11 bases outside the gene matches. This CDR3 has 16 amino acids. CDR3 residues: CSVGFRTGGGTGELFF. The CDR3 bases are TGCAGCGTGGGGTTTCGGACAGGGGGGGGCACCGGGGAGCTGTTTTTT.

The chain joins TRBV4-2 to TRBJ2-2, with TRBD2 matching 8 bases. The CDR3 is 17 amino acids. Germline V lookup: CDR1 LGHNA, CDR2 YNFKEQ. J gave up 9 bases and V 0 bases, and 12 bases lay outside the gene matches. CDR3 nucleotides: TGTGCCAGCAGCCAAGATCGGGGGGGGACCGCTGGTAGGGAGCTGTTTTTT. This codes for CASSQDRGGTAGRELFF.

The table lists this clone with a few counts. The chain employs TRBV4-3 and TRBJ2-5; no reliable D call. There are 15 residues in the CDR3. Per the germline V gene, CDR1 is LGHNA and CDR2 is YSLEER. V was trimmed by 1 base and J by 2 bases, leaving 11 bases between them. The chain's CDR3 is CASSQGPGRQETQYF. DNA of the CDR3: TGCGCCAGCAGCCAAGGCCCCGGACGGCAAGAGACCCAGTACTTC.

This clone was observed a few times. DNA of the CDR3: TGTGCCAGCAGGGGACAGGGGGCGAAGGGCACTGAAGCTTTCTTT. Translating it yields CASRGQGAKGTEAFF. The V and J genes are TRBV6-4 and TRBJ1-1, with TRBD1 matching over 12 bases. V was pared by 6 bases and J by 4 bases, with 6 bases of the junction left unmatched. Germline lookup yields CDR1 MRHNA and CDR2 SNTAGT. The CDR3 spans 15 residues.

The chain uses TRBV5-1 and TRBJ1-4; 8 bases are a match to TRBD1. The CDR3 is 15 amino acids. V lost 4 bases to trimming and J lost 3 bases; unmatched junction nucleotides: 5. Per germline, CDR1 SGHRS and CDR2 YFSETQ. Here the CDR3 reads CASSLSQGANEKLFF. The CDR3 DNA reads TGCGCCAGCAGCCTTTCACAGGGGGCTAATGAAAAACTGTTTTTT.

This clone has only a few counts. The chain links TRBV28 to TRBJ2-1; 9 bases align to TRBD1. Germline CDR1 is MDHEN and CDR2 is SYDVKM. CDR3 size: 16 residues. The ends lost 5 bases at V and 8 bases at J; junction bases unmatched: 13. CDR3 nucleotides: TGTGCCAGCAGTCCGGTAGGGACAGGGTGGCCCGATGAGCAGTTCTTC. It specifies CASSPVGTGWPDEQFF. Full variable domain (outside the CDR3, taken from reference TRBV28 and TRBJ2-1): DVKVTQSSRYLVKRTGEKVFLECVQDMDHENMFWYRQDPGLGLRLIYFSYDVKMKEKGDIPEGYSVSREKKERFSLILESASTNQTSMYLCASSPVGTGWPDEQFFGPGTRLTVL.

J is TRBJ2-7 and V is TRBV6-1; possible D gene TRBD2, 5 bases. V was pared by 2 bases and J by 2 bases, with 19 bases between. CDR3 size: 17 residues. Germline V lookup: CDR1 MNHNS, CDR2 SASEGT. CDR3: CASSEIQSPGSPYEQYF. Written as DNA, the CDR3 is TGTGCCAGCAGTGAAATACAGTCTCCGGGGTCTCCCTACGAGCAGTACTTC.